The 29 T cell receptor beta chains below come from one sample, sequenced in a study of long-term antiretroviral therapy in people with HIV. Survey-level immunoSEQ v3.0 assays were run. Produced via immunoSEQ multiplex PCR; TCRdb's table is partial and in-frame only. The table lists just under 20,000 clones, around 75% of them singletons, with roughly a tenth in the top ten. Sequenced material: unsorted PBMCs, taken 0.5 years before starting antiretroviral therapy. The receptor set was obtained from a man aged 18-30 years with HIV.

The chain employs TRBV19 and TRBJ1-5; D gene ambiguous. The V end was cut by 6 bases, the J end by 1 base, with 10 bases between. The CDR3 consists of 14 residues. Germline CDR1 reads LNHDA; CDR2 reads SQIVND (reference sequence). CDR3 sequence reads: CASSPSLSNQPQHF. The DNA for the CDR3 is TGTGCCAGTAGCCCTTCGTTAAGCAATCAGCCCCAGCATTTT.

The sample holds one count of this clone. V is TRBV10-1 and J is TRBJ2-2, with D perhaps assigned TRBD1 or TRBD2 (6 bases each). Trimming removed 0 bases from V and 4 bases from J, with 12 bases in between. This CDR3 is built from 16 residues. Per germline, CDR1 WNHNN and CDR2 SYGVQD (reference sequence). Written as DNA, the CDR3 is TGCGCCAGCAGTGAGTCCCGGGGGCTCGGCACCGGGGAGCTGTTTTTT. Its protein is CASSESRGLGTGELFF.

The V gene is TRBV28, the J gene TRBJ1-5; D possibly corresponds to TRBD1 (6 bases). The CDR3 loop spans 16 amino acids. V was trimmed by 3 bases and J by 5 bases, leaving 17 bases between them. Germline lookup yields CDR1 MDHEN and CDR2 SYDVKM. The CDR3 protein is CASSLQGLVAHQPQHF. The CDR3 coding sequence is TGTGCCAGCAGTTTGCAGGGGTTAGTAGCCCATCAGCCCCAGCATTTT. Full variable domain (outside the CDR3, taken from reference TRBV28 and TRBJ1-5): DVKVTQSSRYLVKRTGEKVFLECVQDMDHENMFWYRQDPGLGLRLIYFSYDVKMKEKGDIPEGYSVSREKKERFSLILESASTNQTSMYLCASSLQGLVAHQPQHFGDGTRLSIL.

This chain connects TRBV14 to TRBJ1-1, with D possibly matching TRBD1 (5 bases). CDR1 is SGHDN and CDR2 is FVKESK in the germline V gene. There are 13 residues in the CDR3. Trimming cost V 6 bases and J 3 bases, with 11 bases left between them. The CDR3, as DNA: TGTGCCAGCAGAGCAGGGACCTACACTGAAGCTTTCTTT. Its translation: CASRAGTYTEAFF.

This chain uses TRBV6-1 with TRBJ2-1, with 10 bases lining up with TRBD2. CDR1 and CDR2 from the germline V gene are MNHNS and SASEGT. The CDR3 spans 16 residues. The ends lost 2 bases at V and 10 bases at J; junction bases unmatched: 11. CDR3 region: CASSERAQRGGEEQFF. For the CDR3, the DNA is TGTGCCAGCAGTGAAAGGGCCCAGCGGGGGGGTGAGGAGCAGTTCTTC.

In its sample, this clone was seen a few times. The chain employs TRBV7-2 and TRBJ1-5; the match to TRBD1 covers 10 bases. V gave up 5 bases and J gave up 0 bases; unmatched junction bases: 4. In germline, CDR1 is SGHTA, CDR2 FQGNSA. This CDR3 has 16 amino acids. The CDR3 protein is CASSHGTGDSNQPQHF. DNA for the CDR3: TGTGCCAGCAGCCACGGGACAGGGGATAGCAATCAGCCCCAGCATTTT.

The chain employs TRBV7-9 and TRBJ2-3, with 12 positions matching TRBD2. The CDR3 is 18 amino acids. After removal of 3 bases from V and 1 base from J, the junction contained 8 bases not matched to a gene. Germline V gives CDR1 SEHNR, CDR2 FQNEAQ (reference sequence). CDR3 nucleotides: TGTGCCAGCAGCTTTCTAGCGGGAGGGTCCTTGGGCACAGATACGCAGTATTTT. Residues: CASSFLAGGSLGTDTQYF. Based on the CDR3 plus reference TRBV7-9 and TRBJ2-3, the full variable domain is DTGVSQNPRHKITKRGQNVTFRCDPISEHNRLYWYRQTLGQGPEFLTYFQNEAQLEKSRLLSDRFSAERPKGSFSTLEIQRTEQGDSAMYLCASSFLAGGSLGTDTQYFGPGTRLTVL.

The chain carries TRBV6-5 and TRBJ1-1, with a possible D match to TRBD1 (5 bases). The V gene lost 6 bases and the J gene lost 1 base, with 12 bases spanning the gap. CDR3 size: 14 residues. Germline assignment: CDR1 MNHEY and CDR2 SVGAGI. CDR3 in DNA: TGTGCCAGCAGCCGAGGGACGGCGAACACTGAAGCTTTCTTT. It is translated as CASSRGTANTEAFF.

In DNA form, the CDR3 reads TGTGCCAGCAGCTTAGGGACAGGGGGCAATGAGCAGTTCTTC. Translated, it gives CASSLGTGGNEQFF. The genes are TRBV7-8 and TRBJ2-1; 10 bases agree with TRBD1. Germline V gene lookup returns CDR1 SGHVS and CDR2 FQNEAQ. CDR3 length equals 14 residues. Unmatched junction bases numbered 0, after V lost 1 base and J lost 6 bases.

The rearrangement links TRBV5-1 to TRBJ1-1; D may be TRBD1 (6 bases). Trimming took off 3 bases at V and 4 bases at J, with 22 bases between the two ends. This CDR3 has 17 amino acids. Germline V CDR1 and CDR2: SGHRS, YFSETQ. CDR3 sequence (DNA): TGCGCCAGCAGCTGGGGGCCTCAGGGAGAGAAGGTCACTGAAGCTTTCTTT. Protein product: CASSWGPQGEKVTEAFF.

This chain uses TRBV10-3 with TRBJ1-1, with D possibly matching TRBD1 (5 bases). Germline loops: CDR1 ENHRY, CDR2 SYGVKD. This CDR3 is built from 15 residues. Deletions cut 6 bases from V and 5 bases from J, with 19 bases between. CDR3 DNA sequence: TGTGCCATCAGGGCGGTGGGGGGGGGACGAACTGAAGCTTTCTTT. As protein: CAIRAVGGGRTEAFF.

The J gene is TRBJ1-5, the V gene TRBV10-3, with D perhaps TRBD1 (5 bases). This CDR3 is built from 13 residues. The V gene's germline CDR1 is ENHRY and CDR2 SYGVKD. Trimming removed 4 bases from V and 9 bases from J, with 13 bases in between. In nucleotides, the CDR3 is TGTGCCATCAGTGCCGGGACCGTAGGGCCCCAGCATTTT. Its translation: CAISAGTVGPQHF.

This chain links TRBV11-2 with TRBJ2-7, with D perhaps TRBD2 (5 bases). Between the trimmed V and J ends, which lost 1 base and 6 bases, there was a span of 16 bases. Germline V lookup: CDR1 SGHAT, CDR2 FQNNGV. The length of the CDR3 is 15 residues. The CDR3 sequence is CASSLASAEGSEQYF. The CDR3, as DNA: TGTGCCAGCAGCTTAGCGAGCGCCGAGGGAAGCGAGCAGTACTTC.

In this sample, this clone turned up once. J is TRBJ2-7 and V is TRBV7-6; the D call may be TRBD1 or TRBD2 (5 bases each). The V and J ends lost 5 bases and 4 bases respectively, with 15 bases between them. Germline V lookup: CDR1 SGHVS, CDR2 FNYEAQ. This CDR3 spans 14 amino acids. The CDR3: CASSQPGRRYEQYF. CDR3 DNA: TGTGCCAGCAGCCAACCGGGACGCAGATACGAGCAGTACTTC.

The chain recombines TRBV11-1 with TRBJ1-1; possible D gene TRBD1, 6 bases. The V end lost 3 bases, the J end lost 1 base, and 12 bases lay between the germline ends. CDR1 is SGHAT and CDR2 is FQDESV in the germline V gene (reference sequence). CDR3 length: 15 amino acids. The CDR3 DNA reads as TGTGCCAGCAGCTTCTCTCAGACAGGGAACACTGAAGCTTTCTTT. This sequence encodes CASSFSQTGNTEAFF. The full variable domain, with the rest looked up from reference TRBV11-1 and TRBJ1-1, is EAEVAQSPRYKITEKSQAVAFWCDPISGHATLYWYRQILGQGPELLVQFQDESVVDDSQLPKDRFSAERLKGVDSTLKIQPAELGDSAMYLCASSFSQTGNTEAFFGQGTRLTVV.

J is TRBJ2-7 and V is TRBV5-1, with 9 bases matching TRBD1. The V segment lost 4 bases and the J segment 5 bases; nucleotides outside the gene matches: 7. From germline, CDR1 is SGHRS and CDR2 YFSETQ. The CDR3 is 14 amino acids. CDR3 loop: CASSLRTGADEQYF. CDR3 nucleotides: TGCGCCAGCAGCCTAAGGACAGGGGCCGACGAGCAGTACTTC.

The chain couples TRBV14 to TRBJ2-7; D is unclear. The CDR3 extends over 13 amino acids. Germline assignment: CDR1 SGHDN and CDR2 FVKESK. V lost 4 bases and J 1 base, leaving 8 bases between the germline ends. CDR3 nucleotides: TGTGCCAGCAGCCGGGCTGGATCCTACGAGCAGTACTTC. Its translation is CASSRAGSYEQYF.

A single count supports this clone. V and J are TRBV27 and TRBJ2-7; D remains unclear. The germline CDR1 and CDR2 sequences are MNHEY and SMNVEV (reference sequence). V lost 5 bases, J lost 3 bases, and 11 bases lay in between. The CDR3 is 13 amino acids. The CDR3 is CASSPGSVYEQYF. The CDR3, as DNA: TGTGCCAGCAGTCCCGGATCCGTCTACGAGCAGTACTTC.

The chain has TRBV5-1 and TRBJ2-7; 8 bases are shared with TRBD1. Germline CDR1 is SGHRS and CDR2 is YFSETQ. The CDR3 has 14 residues. J lost 7 bases, V lost 4 bases, and 10 bases had no gene match. This CDR3 reads CASSPGQGVGEQYF. CDR3 nucleotide sequence: TGCGCCAGCAGCCCAGGACAGGGAGTTGGTGAGCAGTACTTC.

V and J are TRBV19 and TRBJ1-2; no reliable D call. CDR1 is LNHDA, CDR2 SQIVND, per germline (reference sequence). CDR3 length equals 12 residues. V was clipped by 0 bases and J by 8 bases, with 7 bases between them. The CDR3, as DNA: TGTGCCAGTAGTATAGATCAGAAGGGCTACACCTTC. Protein: CASSIDQKGYTF.

V gene TRBV5-5 combines with J gene TRBJ2-1; 7 bases line up with TRBD1. This CDR3 comprises 14 residues. V dropped 4 bases and J dropped 8; count of bases not matched to a gene: 9. Per germline, CDR1 SGHKS and CDR2 YYEKEE (reference sequence). The CDR3: CASSGDRALDEQFF. The CDR3 coding sequence is TGTGCCAGCAGCGGAGACAGGGCTTTGGATGAGCAGTTCTTC.

V is TRBV15 and J is TRBJ2-4; D is undetermined. V gave up 8 bases and J gave up 0 bases, with 14 bases separating them. CDR1 is LNHNV and CDR2 is YYDKDF in the germline V gene (reference sequence). This CDR3 spans 15 amino acids. CDR3 residues: CATDADRSAKNIQYF. CDR3 DNA: TGTGCCACCGACGCGGATCGTTCAGCCAAAAACATTCAGTACTTC.

The chain is built from TRBV25-1 and TRBJ2-1; possibly TRBD1 for D (6 bases). The CDR3 runs 12 residues. CDR1 and CDR2 from the germline V gene are MGHDK and SYGVNS. Trimming took 8 bases from V and 6 from J, leaving 11 bases between them. The CDR3 nucleotides read TGTGCCAGCCGTACAGGGAGCAATGAGCAGTTCTTC. This gives the protein CASRTGSNEQFF.

This clone was seen a handful of times. The chain combines TRBV9 with TRBJ1-2; possible D gene TRBD1, 5 bases. CDR3 size: 15 residues. The V gene's germline CDR1 is SGDLS and CDR2 YYNGEE. V lost 2 bases and J lost 4, with 15 bases in between. CDR3 sequence (DNA): TGTGCCAGCAGCGTCGAAGGGACGGGTCGCTATGGCTACACCTTC. It specifies CASSVEGTGRYGYTF.

CDR3 loop: CASSISWPGELFF. As DNA, the CDR3 is TGTGCCAGCAGTATTAGTTGGCCCGGGGAGCTGTTTTTT. The rearrangement links TRBV2 to TRBJ2-2; no definite D call. The V gene's germline CDR1 is SNHLY and CDR2 FYNNEI. With 5 bases removed from V and 6 bases from J, the gap between germline ends came to 10 bases. The CDR3 covers 13 residues.

This clone ranks as large. J is TRBJ1-4 and V is TRBV11-2, with 9 bases lining up with TRBD1. Germline lookup yields CDR1 SGHAT and CDR2 FQNNGV. This CDR3 spans 15 amino acids. Trimming cost V 4 bases and J 3 bases; bases outside gene matches: 3. The CDR3 reads CASSSRDRANEKLFF. The CDR3 DNA reads as TGTGCCAGCAGCTCCCGGGACAGGGCTAATGAAAAACTGTTTTTT.

CDR3 sequence reads: CASSTGTGPYNEQFF. In DNA, the CDR3 is TGTGCCAGCAGCACAGGGACAGGGCCCTACAATGAGCAGTTCTTC. The gene calls are TRBV6-5 and TRBJ2-1; the match to TRBD1 covers 9 bases. Germline-derived CDR1 and CDR2 are MNHEY and SVGAGI. The trim removed 6 bases at V and 2 bases at J, leaving 5 bases unmatched. The CDR3 contains 15 residues.

The J gene is TRBJ1-5, the V gene TRBV9; D may be TRBD1 (5 bases). The V gene lost 2 bases and the J gene lost 0 bases, with 9 bases spanning the gap. This CDR3 contains 15 residues. Germline CDR1 SGDLS, CDR2 YYNGEE. CDR3 nucleotides: TGTGCCAGCAGCGTGGTGGGGGATAGCAATCAGCCCCAGCATTTT. Translating gives CASSVVGDSNQPQHF.

The rearrangement joins TRBV5-8 to TRBJ1-2; D call uncertain. CDR1 is SGHTS and CDR2 is YDEGEE in the germline V gene. Trimming shortened V by 3 bases and J by 4 bases, and 16 bases separated the two germline ends. The CDR3 is 15 residues long. CDR3 nucleotide sequence: TGTGCCAGCAGCTATGCAGACTCCCCTCGCTATGGCTACACCTTC. As protein: CASSYADSPRYGYTF.